In its sample, the clone carrying this T cell receptor (beta chain) was seen a few times. Its target is not known. This specimen belongs to a study of T cell responses to AZD1222 COVID-19 vaccine. Study in general: Recipients boosted at about 4 weeks or about 12 weeks are pooled.

After removal of 3 bases from V and 3 bases from J, the junction contained 3 bases not matched to a gene. Germline CDR1 is LNHDA and CDR2 is SQIVND (reference sequence). CDR3 length: 14 amino acids. The table came from immunoSEQ multiplex PCR; TCRdb's copy has only in-frame clones and leaves some out. In the table there are 200,000 or so clones, roughly 88% of which are singletons. Study findings and constraints: Spike-specific TCR breadth and depth rose after two AZD1222 doses. Unmutated regions of variants are reportedly targeted by nearly half of spike-specific TCRs. The sample set comprised mostly white British donors with more females, and clonal diversity was possibly underestimated.

The receptor comes from an adult in good health. This sample comprised peripheral blood, obtained on day 0 of AZD1222 vaccination. The chain is built from TRBV19 and TRBJ1-2; 8 nucleotides align to TRBD1. Here the CDR3 DNA reads TGTGCCAGTAGTATTATGGACAGGGACTATGGCTACACCTTC. It translates to CASSIMDRDYGYTF. The full variable domain, rest sourced from reference TRBV19 and TRBJ1-2, is DGGITQSPKYLFRKEGQNVTLSCEQNLNHDAMYWYRQDPGQGLRLIYYSQIVNDFQKGDIAEGYSVSREKKESFPLTVTSAQKNPTAFYLCASSIMDRDYGYTFGSGTRLTVV.